The sequence of this TCR beta chain was determined in a study of blood T cell repertoires in COVID-19. Study-wide background: From the United States, Italy and Spain came samples of acute and convalescent COVID-19.

Germline-derived CDR1 and CDR2 are SGHRS and YFSETQ. Trimming at V came to 5 bases and at J to 7 bases, leaving 9 bases not matched to a gene. The CDR3 has 15 residues. Participants reported their clinical history, and cohort assignment relied on those reports. A COVID-19 case had been met by exposed participants during the 2 weeks before study entry. In its sample, this clone was seen a few times. The data were produced by immunoSEQ multiplex PCR, yet TCRdb's version contains in-frame clones alone and is incomplete. The table has about 310,000 clones, 85% seen once. Sample: PBMCs or T cells enriched from blood (not recorded which). The receptor's source is a woman aged 30 to 39 who had been exposed to COVID-19. The gene calls are TRBV5-1 and TRBJ2-2, with 9 bases aligning to TRBD2. The DNA of the CDR3 is TGCGCCAGCAGTTCCGGACTAGCGAATGGCGGGGAGCTGTTTTTT. Protein: CASSSGLANGGELFF.